This T cell receptor (beta chain) was documented in a study of T cells in Graves' hyperthyroidism and ophthalmopathy. Amplified regions were TCR beta CDR3 sequences from RNA transcripts. When the TCR CDR3 underwent first-round RT-PCR, the HTBI primer set was used. MiXCR was run by TCRdb on the multiplex PCR reads, yielding one entry per CDR3 protein. Of around 200,000 distinct CDR3 sequences listed, around 17% were seen once; the top ten hold over 35%. Comments on this clonotype: Antigen: not known.

Patients were excluded for uncontrolled infection, other autoimmune disease, pregnancy or lactation. CDR1 LNHNV and CDR2 YYDKDF come from the germline V gene (reference sequence). The CDR3 extends over 15 amino acids. Trimming removed 0 bases at V and 7 bases at J, with 12 bases between. Study observations and caveats: From stable hyperthyroidism, ophthalmopathy was set apart by a 13 V-J model. The blood repertoire included most of the expanded thyroid clonotypes above 0.001.

This TCR derives from a man aged 40-55 years with Graves' hyperthyroidism. The gene calls are TRBV15 and TRBJ1-4; D gene ambiguous. Sample: blood. DNA for the CDR3: TGTGCCACCAGCAGAGAAAGGGCGACCCTTGAAAAACTGTTTTTT. It encodes CATSRERATLEKLFF.